The clone carrying this T cell receptor beta chain was seen more than once but under ten times. The antigen remains undetermined. This CDR3 is built from 16 residues. From germline, CDR1 is SGHDT and CDR2 YYEEEE. Trimming took 4 bases from V and 0 from J, leaving 14 bases between them. This sample is drawn from a study of T-cell reconstitution after alpha-beta-depleted transplantation in children. Findings and caveats of the study: The main origin of T-cell counts and diversity one year after transplant was newly produced T cells. High day-60 TCRbeta diversity in some patients came from surviving recipient T cells and thymic progenitors. Several hundred expanded graft clones reportedly were the source of alpha-beta T cells about two months after transplant.

Unique molecular identifiers were incorporated into the prepared TCRbeta library. One entry per CDR3 protein results from TCRdb running MiXCR on the PCR reads. The table records over 100,000 distinct CDR3 sequences, roughly 7.6% of them present only once. This sequence originates from a boy under 10 years old with acute lymphoblastic leukemia, due to receive a stem cell transplant. V is TRBV5-6 and J is TRBJ2-1, with D perhaps given as TRBD1 or TRBD2 (5 bases each). The sample in question was PBMCs, obtained before TCRalphabeta/CD19-depleted stem cell transplant. The CDR3 sequence is CASSRWGYSSYNEQFF. The CDR3 nucleotides are TGTGCCAGCAGCCGCTGGGGGTATAGCTCCTACAATGAGCAGTTCTTC.